One TCR beta chain is described in this entry. The sample is drawn from a study of blood T cell repertoires in COVID-19. The assay was immunoSEQ multiplex PCR, and TCRdb's table has in-frame clones only and misses some. The sample comprises about 120,000 clones, roughly 89% of which are singletons, and 3.5% to 4.5% rests with the top ten. V was cut by 5 bases and J by 7 bases, with 15 bases left in between. The CDR3 is made up of 13 amino acids. The germline V gene encodes CDR1 SGHVS and CDR2 FQNEAQ. The sequenced material came from peripheral blood. This chain links TRBV7-8 with TRBJ2-7, with D possibly TRBD1 on 5 matching bases. This receptor was obtained from a woman in her sixties with COVID-19, enrolled during active disease. CDR3 in DNA: TGTGCCAGCAGCCCCCCGCCAGGGTTAGAGCAGTACTTC. It yields the protein CASSPPPGLEQYF.